This TCR beta chain was captured by sequencing in a study of cytomegalovirus exposure and HLA in healthy donors. Notes on the study in general: Reports indicated that the classifier achieved high specificity and sensitivity in diagnosing cytomegalovirus status. Specificity of three CMV-associated chains for CMV antigens was verified in vitro.

Germline V gene data show CDR1 as ENHRY and CDR2 as SYGVKD. V was clipped by 11 bases and J by 5 bases, with 15 bases between them. CDR3 length: 13 amino acids. In its sample, this clone was seen a few times. The antigen is not known. The PCR was carried out with 60 Vbeta primers and 13 Jbeta primers. Repertoires were generated with immunoSEQ multiplex PCR, while TCRdb's copy carries only in-frame clones and drops some. The sample contains roughly 90,000 clones, over 60% of which appear only once. The chain links TRBV10-3 to TRBJ1-4; perhaps TRBD1 as D (6 bases). Source material: PBMCs. This TCR was recovered from a middle-aged woman in good health and CMV-seropositive. CDR3 in amino acids: CASQTGLNEKLFF. CDR3 DNA: TGTGCCTCACAGACAGGTTTAAATGAAAAACTGTTTTTT.